This T cell receptor (beta chain) was captured by sequencing in a study of shared clonotypes between healthy human individuals (TCRdb year 2020). Turning to the overall study: The cohort included a few men and a couple of women between 18 and 49 years of age. To increase sequencing depth and limit assay-specific biases, different laboratories used diverse techniques to prepare libraries and sequence TCR repertoires. To estimate repertoire size and how much clonotype sharing occurs between individuals, the study deeply sequenced the blood TCR repertoires of five or six healthy adults. Per donor, leukapheresis produced somewhere between about 0.85 and 10 billion PBMCs. For each donor, CD4 naive and CD4 memory were each run on three plates, CD8 naive on two plates, and CD8 memory on one plate. The full study reports these points: The small number of donors limited the genetic and exposure-history diversity represented. Estimated clonotype richness was generally larger for naive than for memory subsets. Sampling was restricted to blood, and TCR repertoires in tissues likely differ from the TCR repertoires found in blood. Clonotypes shared by all four sorted-subset donors showed higher generation probabilities than non-shared clonotypes. Pairwise subsampling led to the expectation that sequencing depth would affect the degree of clonotype sharing among donors. When several donors were compared, the shared fraction of clonotypes was about 5.4% for naive CD4, 3.5% to 4% for naive CD8, more than 2% for memory CD4, and 0.35% to 0.5% for memory CD8. Even with the large sequencing depth, rarefaction of the sorted-subset datasets indicated that sequencing was incomplete.

About this clone: Its antigen target is currently unknown. Base qualities are missing; no much larger clone stands one base away. Other nucleotide sequences in the sample specify the same CDR3.

Donors were healthy HIV-negative adults with no recently reported acute infections or vaccinations. Only Caucasian adults living in Nashville, Tennessee, USA were represented among the donors. CD4+ T cells were enriched through magnetic negative selection, after which naive cells were positively selected on CD45RA and the remaining negative fraction served as the memory subset. Blood was obtained by leukapheresis, after which PBMCs were separated by Ficoll-Histopaque density gradient centrifugation and cryopreserved in liquid nitrogen vapor phase. Analytical flow cytometry was used to check the purity and quantity of each magnetically sorted T cell population. Genomic DNA was isolated from every sorted fraction and measured by UV absorbance on a Nanodrop 2000c. From V the trimming removes 2 bases and from J it removes 5 bases, while the gene matches leave 1 base of the junction unaccounted for. From the cysteine up to the phenylalanine, the CDR3 has a length of 14 residues. The DNA shown is the 42-base CDR3, in frame from base 1. The CDR1 and CDR2 encoded by the germline V gene are SGHRS and YFSETQ.

Using the deep immunoSEQ assay, multiplex PCR amplified TCR CDR3 regions from genomic DNA. Extracted genomic DNA from each cell subset was distributed evenly across all wells of several immunoSEQ 96-well plates, and each plate was treated as a replicate. For sorted subsets, approximately 190 ng of genomic DNA, equivalent to around 31,000 T cell genomes, went into each replicate PCR. Purified libraries were quantified with a Qubit 3.0 fluorometer, sized on a Bioanalyzer 2100, and re-quantified with the KAPA Library Quantification kit. A separate single-read 150-cycle Illumina NextSeq 550 flow cell was used to sequence each immunoSEQ 96-well plate. In the source study's methods: The immunoSEQ output contained only junctional sequences without quality scores, so filtering could not match that applied to full-length reads. To assign V/J genes and CDR3, sequences were annotated against IMGT germline references using PyIR, a Python wrapper for IgBLAST v1.9. Reads were filtered out if the reads had weak V/J assignments (E-value above 1e-6), no CDR3, stop codons, out-of-frame junctions, or ambiguous translated residues. V3J clonotypes were defined as sequences sharing an identical inferred V gene, J gene, and CDR3 amino acid sequence. The percentage overlap between two repertoires was calculated by dividing the number of shared unique clonotypes by the size of the smaller repertoire. Repertoire richness was assessed with RTK rarefaction, the Chao1 estimator, and Recon v2.1 estimates of unobserved clonotypes. For all TCRbeta clonotypes obtained by the gDNA method from four donors, generation probabilities were computed with OLGA. The table comes from immuneACCESS by way of TCRdb, which keeps in-frame sequences with V and J called. Part of the clones is missing from these tables; in studies checked, under half for an unresolved V gene and the rest for unknown reasons. That table gives V, J and clone size, and the DNA gave D and trimming. The sample table shows 1,100,000 or so clones, and 70% to 80% are seen once. Of the sample, 0.52% falls within the top ten clones.

The source of this sequence is a young man in good health. Some clones in this sample may be carry-over from other donors' samples. Recombination linked TRBV5-1 to TRBJ2-1; a stretch of 10 junction bases matches TRBD2. Sequencing was performed on memory CD4+ T cells from PBMCs. The cell subset or site label here, explained by the study, means: CD45RA-negative fraction. The DNA reads TGCGCCAGCAGCTTTCTAGCGGGGGACAATGAGCAGTTCTTC. Its translation reads: CASSFLAGDNEQFF.